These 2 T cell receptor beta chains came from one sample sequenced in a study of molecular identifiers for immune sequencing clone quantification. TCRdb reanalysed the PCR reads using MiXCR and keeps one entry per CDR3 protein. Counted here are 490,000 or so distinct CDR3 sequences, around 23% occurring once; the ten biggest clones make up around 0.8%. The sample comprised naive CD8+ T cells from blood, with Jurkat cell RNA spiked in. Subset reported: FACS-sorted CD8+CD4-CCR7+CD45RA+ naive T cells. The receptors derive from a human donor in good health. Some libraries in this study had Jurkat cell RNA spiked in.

In DNA, the CDR3 is TGTGCCAGCGATATGACGGACAGCGGGACTACTAACTATGGCTACACCTTC. It yields the protein CASDMTDSGTTNYGYTF. This chain uses TRBV19 with TRBJ1-2; possibly TRBD1 for D (6 bases). V dropped 9 bases and J dropped 0 bases, with 23 bases sitting between them. The CDR3 loop spans 17 amino acids. Germline CDR1 LNHDA, CDR2 SQIVND (reference sequence).

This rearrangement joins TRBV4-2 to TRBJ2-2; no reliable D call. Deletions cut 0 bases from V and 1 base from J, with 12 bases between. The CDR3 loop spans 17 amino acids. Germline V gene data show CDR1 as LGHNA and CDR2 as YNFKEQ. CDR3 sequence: CASSQDFPCGNTGELFF. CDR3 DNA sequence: TGTGCCAGCAGCCAAGACTTTCCTTGCGGGAACACCGGGGAGCTGTTTTTT.